The rows below give T cell receptor beta chains drawn from one sample of a study of T cell responses to AZD1222 COVID-19 vaccine. Assay: immunoSEQ multiplex PCR; the TCRdb copy retains only in-frame clones and omits some. Seen here are about 140,000 clones, around 89% observed once, and the top ten hold 4.7%. This specimen consisted of peripheral blood, obtained on day 0 of AZD1222 vaccination. The receptor source for this set is an adult in good health. The CDR3 runs from the conserved cysteine through the conserved F or W. Each record gives: CDR3 DNA, CDR3 protein, J gene, clone size, D gene, V gene. D genes are given only for firm matches. Some rows mark clone size as missing; the rest say once, few, many or name a class of expanded clone.

CDR3nt: TGTGCCAGCATTGAGGGAAACAATCAGCCCCAGCATTTT
CDR3aa: CASIEGNNQPQHF
j_gene: TRBJ1-5
abundance: -
d_gene: -
v_gene: TRBV6-4

CDR3nt: TGTGCCACTACAGCGCTTATCCGCTATGGCTACACCTTC
CDR3aa: CATTALIRYGYTF
j_gene: TRBJ1-2
abundance: -
d_gene: -
v_gene: TRBV12-3/TRBV12-4

CDR3nt: TGTGCCAGCAGCCAGGGACTCCGGGACAGCATCAATCAGCCCCAGCATTTT
CDR3aa: CASSQGLRDSINQPQHF
j_gene: TRBJ1-5
abundance: -
d_gene: TRBD1
v_gene: TRBV3-1/TRBV3-2

CDR3nt: TGTGCCTGGAGTGTTGGGGGGAGGAGCACAGATACGCAGTATTTT
CDR3aa: CAWSVGGRSTDTQYF
j_gene: TRBJ2-3
abundance: -
d_gene: -
v_gene: TRBV30

CDR3nt: TGTGCCAGCTCACCACTGAGGACAGGGGGCTTGACAGTGGAAGCTTTCTTT
CDR3aa: CASSPLRTGGLTVEAFF
j_gene: TRBJ1-1
abundance: -
d_gene: TRBD1
v_gene: TRBV18

CDR3nt: TGTGCCAGCTCAAGGGGACCGAACAATCAGCCCCAGCATTTT
CDR3aa: CASSRGPNNQPQHF
j_gene: TRBJ1-5
abundance: -
d_gene: -
v_gene: TRBV18

CDR3nt: TGTGCCTGGAGTCTCCCGACAGGTACCTACGAGCAGTACTTC
CDR3aa: CAWSLPTGTYEQYF
j_gene: TRBJ2-7
abundance: -
d_gene: -
v_gene: TRBV30

CDR3nt: TGTGCCAGCAGTTCCAACCCCGCCGCGAGGGGGCTGGTGCACTTC
CDR3aa: CASSSNPAARGLVHF
j_gene: TRBJ2-7
abundance: -
d_gene: TRBD1
v_gene: TRBV28

CDR3nt: TGTGCCAGCAGCCAAAACCTCGGGGGGGGAAACTCCTACGAGCAGTACTTC
CDR3aa: CASSQNLGGGNSYEQYF
j_gene: TRBJ2-7
abundance: -
d_gene: TRBD2
v_gene: TRBV3-1/TRBV3-2

CDR3nt: TGTGCCACCAGCAGGGGGGGGGTCCAAGAGACCCAGTACTTC
CDR3aa: CATSRGGVQETQYF
j_gene: TRBJ2-5
abundance: -
d_gene: TRBD2
v_gene: TRBV15

CDR3nt: TGTGCCACCCGGGAGGGAAAGGAGACCCAGTACTTC
CDR3aa: CATREGKETQYF
j_gene: TRBJ2-5
abundance: once
d_gene: TRBD2
v_gene: TRBV7-9

CDR3nt: TGTGCCAGCAGTTCGGCGTCTGGGGGCGCGGGACAGCCCCAGCATTTT
CDR3aa: CASSSASGGAGQPQHF
j_gene: TRBJ1-5
abundance: -
d_gene: -
v_gene: TRBV27

CDR3nt: TGTGCCAGCAGCTTGGGGCGGATGAACTACGAGCAGTACTTC
CDR3aa: CASSLGRMNYEQYF
j_gene: TRBJ2-7
abundance: once
d_gene: -
v_gene: TRBV5-5

CDR3nt: TGCGCCAGCAGCTGGGGACAGGGGGTCGAGGGCTACACCTTC
CDR3aa: CASSWGQGVEGYTF
j_gene: TRBJ1-2
abundance: once
d_gene: TRBD1
v_gene: TRBV5-1

CDR3nt: TGTGCCAGCAGTCTTTACTCTGGGGCCAACGTCCTGACTTTC
CDR3aa: CASSLYSGANVLTF
j_gene: TRBJ2-6
abundance: -
d_gene: -
v_gene: TRBV6-4

CDR3nt: TGTGCCAGCCTTTGGTCGGTGATTAGCGGCTACACCTTC
CDR3aa: CASLWSVISGYTF
j_gene: TRBJ1-2
abundance: -
d_gene: -
v_gene: TRBV2

CDR3nt: TGTGCCTGCGCAGTGAACTATGGCTACACCTTC
CDR3aa: CACAVNYGYTF
j_gene: TRBJ1-2
abundance: few
d_gene: -
v_gene: TRBV28

CDR3nt: TGCGCCAGCAGCTTGACAATAGCCGGGGAGCTGTTTTTT
CDR3aa: CASSLTIAGELFF
j_gene: TRBJ2-2
abundance: -
d_gene: -
v_gene: TRBV5-1

CDR3nt: TGCGCCAGCAGGGACCCGGGACAGGGTATCCACGAGCAGTACTTC
CDR3aa: CASRDPGQGIHEQYF
j_gene: TRBJ2-7
abundance: few
d_gene: TRBD1
v_gene: TRBV5-1

CDR3nt: TGTGCCAGTAGTATTTGGTCGTTAGCTAATGAAAAACTGTTTTTT
CDR3aa: CASSIWSLANEKLFF
j_gene: TRBJ1-4
abundance: -
d_gene: -
v_gene: TRBV19

CDR3nt: TGTGCCATCAGTGGTTCAAGGGCCAGGGGACTCAACACTGAAGCTTTCTTT
CDR3aa: CAISGSRARGLNTEAFF
j_gene: TRBJ1-1
abundance: -
d_gene: -
v_gene: TRBV10-3

CDR3nt: TGTGCCAGCAGCTTCTCGACTAGCCCCGATACGCAGTATTTT
CDR3aa: CASSFSTSPDTQYF
j_gene: TRBJ2-3
abundance: -
d_gene: TRBD2
v_gene: TRBV7-9

CDR3nt: TGTGCCAGCAGACGCCCGCAGGGCGCCAATCAGCCCCAGCATTTT
CDR3aa: CASRRPQGANQPQHF
j_gene: TRBJ1-5
abundance: -
d_gene: -
v_gene: TRBV6-5

CDR3nt: TGTGCCAGCAGGCGGGACTCAGATACGCAGTATTTT
CDR3aa: CASRRDSDTQYF
j_gene: TRBJ2-3
abundance: -
d_gene: -
v_gene: TRBV12-3/TRBV12-4

CDR3nt: TGTGCCACAAAAGTAGGGGGGTTCACCTACAATGAGCAGTTCTTC
CDR3aa: CATKVGGFTYNEQFF
j_gene: TRBJ2-1
abundance: -
d_gene: -
v_gene: TRBV6-5

CDR3nt: TGTGCCAGCAGCTCCCGGGATGAAAAACTGTTTTTT
CDR3aa: CASSSRDEKLFF
j_gene: TRBJ1-4
abundance: few
d_gene: -
v_gene: TRBV27

CDR3nt: TGTGCCAGTAGTATAATGGACGGACTCACTGAAGCTTTCTTT
CDR3aa: CASSIMDGLTEAFF
j_gene: TRBJ1-1
abundance: -
d_gene: -
v_gene: TRBV19

CDR3nt: TGTGCCAGCAGTGAACTCAGGGGCCCAGCGCAGTATTTT
CDR3aa: CASSELRGPAQYF
j_gene: TRBJ2-3
abundance: -
d_gene: -
v_gene: TRBV6-1